Listed here are 21 T cell receptor beta chains from one sample, sequenced in a study of tissue T cells after allogeneic stem cell transplantation. Some clones are missing from TCRdb's copy, which holds only in-frame ones; the method was immunoSEQ multiplex PCR. The table lists over 2,500 clones, about 42% of them singletons. Noted time point: mouse harvest day 14 after allogeneic transplant. Tail vein injection delivered 10^7 T-cell-depleted bone marrow cells and 10^6 splenic CD5+ T cells. Sequences were obtained from gut tissue. These receptors came from a female BALB/c mouse given C57BL/6 T cells with graft-versus-host disease after an allogeneic hematopoietic cell transplant.

With regard to this clone: The gene names here belong to mouse. The CDR3 end falls 1 residue outside the read, so it is completed with the germline J gene. This chain connects TRBV19 to TRBJ1-4, with 7 bases lining up with TRBD1. The CDR3 runs to 16 residues. Germline V gene data show CDR1 as FNHDT and CDR2 as SITEND (reference sequence). Losses at the gene ends were 7 bases for V and 1 base for J; bases not matched to a gene: 10. The DNA read from the CDR3 is TGTGCCAGCCCCATCCGGGACAGAAGTTCCAACGAAAGATTATTT. It translates to CASPIRDRSSNERLF. The entire CDR3 sequence reads CASPIRDRSSNERLFF.

Details on this clone: Here the gene names and germline are mouse. With the read ending 1 residue before the CDR3 end, the germline J gene is used to fill in that end. The chain recombines TRBV19 with TRBJ2-7; tentatively, D is TRBD2 (6 bases). Germline V CDR1 and CDR2: FNHDT, SITEND (reference sequence). The length of the CDR3 is 14 residues. The V end lost 10 bases, the J end lost 4 bases, and 21 bases lay between the germline ends. The CDR3 is CAPTIRPGGYEQYF. The CDR3 DNA, read in part, is TGTGCCCCCACTATACGGCCGGGGGGATATGAACAGTAC.

Concerning this clone itself: Genes and germline come from the mouse. With the read ending 1 residue before the CDR3 end, the germline J gene is used to fill in that end. The V and J genes are TRBV23 and TRBJ1-1. The CDR3 runs to 15 residues. Germline V gene sequence: CDR1 KGHTA, CDR2 FQNQQP. CDR3 bases read: TGCTCCAGCAGTCAATCGTGGCAGTCAAACACAGAAGTCTTC. This sequence encodes CSSSQSWQSNTEVF. The complete CDR3 protein is CSSSQSWQSNTEVFF.

To note about this clone: Gene and germline names: mouse. The read comes to an end 1 residue before the CDR3 does, leaving the germline J gene to fill in the end. The V call is TRBV26, the J call TRBJ2-2; 7 bases match TRBD1. The CDR3 has 15 amino acids. J lost 3 bases, V lost 2 bases, and 3 bases had no gene match. Germline V gives CDR1 KGHPV, CDR2 FQNQEV (reference sequence). The sequenced CDR3 bases are TGTGCCAGCAGTCTGACAGGGGCGGACACCGGGCAGCTCTAC. Its protein product is CASSLTGADTGQLY. The entire CDR3 sequence reads CASSLTGADTGQLYF.

This clone came up a few times. Gene and germline names: mouse. The read finishes 1 residue shy of the CDR3 end, and the germline J gene is used to complete it. The chain combines TRBV20 with TRBJ2-7; D is unclear. This CDR3 has 12 amino acids. Per the germline V gene, CDR1 is GFQATS and CDR2 is STVNSAI. V was trimmed by 3 bases and J by 0 bases, leaving 6 bases between them. Partial CDR3 DNA: TGTGGTGCTAGTCAGGACTCCTATGAACAGTAC. Translation: CGASQDSYEQY. The CDR3 in full is CGASQDSYEQYF.

As to this clone: Each gene name is a mouse one. The sequence runs out 1 residue before the end of the CDR3; the remainder is reconstructed from the germline J gene. The same CDR3 can be traced to other DNA sequences in this sample. The genes are TRBV13-3 and TRBJ2-3; 7 bases line up with TRBD2. V was clipped by 3 bases and J by 2 bases; unmatched bases: 3. CDR1 NNHDY and CDR2 SYVADS come from the germline V gene. The CDR3 runs to 14 residues. Partial CDR3 DNA: TGTGCCAGCAGTGTGGGGGGAGCTGCAGAAACGCTGTAT. This gives the protein CASSVGGAAETLY. The CDR3 reads in full as CASSVGGAAETLYF.

Note on this clone: Here the gene names and germline are mouse. Sequencing ends 1 residue short of the CDR3 end; the germline J gene provides the rest. The rearrangement joins TRBV12-1 to TRBJ2-7, with 8 bases aligning to TRBD2. This CDR3 has 16 residues. Germline V gene data show CDR1 as SGHSN and CDR2 as HYEKVE. The V gene end was trimmed by 1 base and the J gene end by 0 bases; junction bases not matched to a gene: 7. The part of the CDR3 DNA that was read is TGTGCCAGCTCTCTTAACTGGGGGCGAAGCTCCTATGAACAGTAC. Translating gives CASSLNWGRSSYEQY. The full CDR3 is CASSLNWGRSSYEQYF.

This clone was recorded only once. The genes and germline here are from mouse. The read ends 1 residue shy of where the CDR3 ends; the end is completed using the germline J gene. This chain links TRBV5 with TRBJ2-4; 11 bases map to TRBD2. The germline V gene has CDR1 LGHNA and CDR2 YNLKQL (reference sequence). With V trimmed by 3 bases and J by 2 bases, 1 base remained unmatched. The length of the CDR3 is 15 residues. The covered CDR3 bases are TGTGCCAGCAGCCAGGACTGGGGGGCTCAAAACACCTTGTAC. Its protein product is CASSQDWGAQNTLY. The whole CDR3 region reads CASSQDWGAQNTLYF.

The count of this clone is one. Mouse names are used for the genes. This CDR3 is CASSLGQGRNERLFF. CDR3 DNA (partial): TGTGCCAGCAGCTTAGGACAGGGGAGAAACGAAAGATTATTT. This chain joins TRBV3 and TRBJ1-4, with TRBD1 matching over 8 bases. The read is 1 residue too short to cover the CDR3 end, so that end is filled in from the germline J gene. Germline V gene data show CDR1 as SNHLY and CDR2 as FYNGKV (reference sequence). This CDR3 region has 15 residues. V was pared by 1 base and J by 5 bases, with 3 bases of the junction left unmatched.

A remark on this clone: Genes and germline come from the mouse. The read ends 1 residue early relative to the CDR3; the germline J gene fills the gap. V is TRBV26 and J is TRBJ2-3; 9 nucleotides match TRBD2. CDR1 is KGHPV, CDR2 FQNQEV, per germline (reference sequence). V lost 0 bases, J lost 1 base, and 5 bases stayed unmatched. This CDR3 is built from 17 residues. The CDR3 loop is CASSLSPGGVGAETLYF. Partial CDR3 DNA: TGTGCCAGCAGTCTGTCGCCTGGGGGGGTAGGTGCAGAAACGCTGTAT.

Details on this clone: The listed genes are named as in mouse. The read terminates 1 residue ahead of where the CDR3 ends, so the germline J gene completes it. The chain couples TRBV26 to TRBJ1-1; 8 bases agree with TRBD1. J was trimmed by 2 bases and V by 4 bases; bases with no gene match: 3. The CDR3 is made up of 14 amino acids. Germline CDR1 reads KGHPV; CDR2 reads FQNQEV (reference sequence). Incomplete CDR3 DNA: TGTGCCAGCAGTCGTCCAGGGGGCAACACAGAAGTCTTC. It specifies CASSRPGGNTEVF. The entire CDR3 is CASSRPGGNTEVFF.

On this clone itself: Genes and germline are mouse. The read ends 1 residue before the CDR3 terminus; that terminus is restored from the germline J gene. The gene calls are TRBV26 and TRBJ1-3; 8 bases align to TRBD1. Germline V CDR1 and CDR2: KGHPV, FQNQEV (reference sequence). The CDR3 consists of 14 residues. Germline trimming cut 4 bases from V and 1 base from J; bases unmatched to any gene: 0. The CDR3: CASSRTGSGNTLYF. The sequenced part of the CDR3 DNA is TGTGCCAGCAGTCGGACAGGGTCTGGAAATACGCTCTAT.

By share, this clone ranks as medium-sized. Gene names refer to mouse genes. The part of the CDR3 DNA that was read is TGTGCCAGCTGGGGACATAACAACCAGGCTCCGCTT. It specifies CASWGHNNQAPL. From start to end, the CDR3 is CASWGHNNQAPLF. The gene calls are TRBV12-2 and TRBJ1-5; weak D call: TRBD1 (6 bases). Read data end 1 residue before the CDR3 end; the end is taken from the germline J gene. Germline lookup yields CDR1 SGHLS and CDR2 HYDKME. Trimming shortened V by 5 bases and J by 0 bases, and 7 bases separated the two germline ends. The CDR3 is made up of 13 amino acids.

This clone was detected only a few times. Mouse gene names and germline throughout. The CDR3 is cut off 1 residue early in the read; its end comes from the germline J gene. The chain carries TRBV19 and TRBJ2-7; 9 bases map to TRBD1. V lost 2 bases, J lost 5 bases, and 8 bases stayed unmatched. CDR3 length: 15 residues. The germline gives CDR1 FNHDT, CDR2 SITEND (reference sequence). CDR3 DNA, as far as it was read: TGTGCCAGCAGTATGGGGACAGGGACCTTTCATGAACAGTAC. Translation: CASSMGTGTFHEQY. The full-length CDR3 reads as CASSMGTGTFHEQYF.

A remark on this clone: Germline and genes: mouse. The read is 1 residue too short to cover the CDR3 end, so that end is filled in from the germline J gene. The rearrangement uses TRBV19 and TRBJ1-1; possible D gene TRBD1, 5 bases. This CDR3 comprises 14 residues. CDR1 is FNHDT and CDR2 is SITEND in the germline V gene (reference sequence). Trimming left V 0 bases short and J 4 bases short, with 10 bases between. The CDR3 loop is CASSIGGVGTEVFF. The part of the CDR3 DNA that was read is TGTGCCAGCAGTATAGGGGGGGTCGGCACAGAAGTCTTC. Full variable domain (missing parts from reference TRBV19 and TRBJ1-1): GGIITQTPKFLIGQEGQKLTLKCQQNFNHDTMYWYRQDSGKGLRLIYYSITENDLQKGDLSEGYDASREKKSSFSLTVTSAQKNEMAVFLCASSIGGVGTEVFFGKGTRLTVV.

As for this clone: Mouse names are used for the genes. The observed sequence ends 1 residue before the CDR3 terminus, with the missing tail filled in from the germline J gene. The rearrangement joins TRBV19 to TRBJ1-3, with D hard to call. The CDR3 is made up of 13 amino acids. Germline V lookup: CDR1 FNHDT, CDR2 SITEND (reference sequence). V lost 5 bases, J lost 0 bases, and 6 bases lay in between. The CDR3: CASRDISGNTLYF. Partial CDR3 DNA: TGTGCCAGCAGAGACATTTCTGGAAATACGCTCTAT.

Turning to this clone: Here the gene names and germline are mouse. The read comes to an end 1 residue before the CDR3 does, leaving the germline J gene to fill in the end. This chain connects TRBV3 to TRBJ1-5; the match to TRBD1 covers 7 bases. Unmatched junction bases numbered 6, after V lost 5 bases and J lost 2 bases. Germline lookup yields CDR1 SNHLY and CDR2 FYNGKV (reference sequence). CDR3 length: 15 amino acids. CDR3 bases read: TGTGCCAGCAGCGGCAGGGGGGGACACAACCAGGCTCCGCTT. As protein: CASSGRGGHNQAPL. The full CDR3 sequence reads CASSGRGGHNQAPLF.

This clone has a single count. The gene names here belong to mouse. The DNA ends 1 residue before the CDR3 does, and the rest of the CDR3 is filled in from the germline J gene. The genes are TRBV14 and TRBJ2-3; no clear D. From germline, CDR1 is SGHDT and CDR2 FRDEAV. Trimming shortened V by 5 bases and J by 0 bases, and 4 bases separated the two germline ends. The length of the CDR3 is 12 residues. The sequenced CDR3 bases are TGTGCCAGCAGGAGGAGTGCAGAAACGCTGTAT. Protein product: CASRRSAETLY. The full CDR3 is CASRRSAETLYF.

As to this clone: The gene names given are mouse names. The sequence runs out 1 residue before the end of the CDR3; the remainder is reconstructed from the germline J gene. V is TRBV26 and J is TRBJ2-4; no reliable D call. V was trimmed by 4 bases and J by 0 bases, leaving 5 bases between them. CDR1 KGHPV and CDR2 FQNQEV come from the germline V gene (reference sequence). The CDR3 length is 13 residues. The CDR3 DNA, read in part, is TGTGCCAGCAGTCAAGAAAGTCAAAACACCTTGTAC. Its translation: CASSQESQNTLY. Given in full, the CDR3 is CASSQESQNTLYF.

This clone was observed a handful of times. Gene names and germline match the mouse. The read gets to within 1 residue of the CDR3 end, and the germline J gene fills in the rest. The V call is TRBV3, the J call TRBJ2-7, with a possible D match to TRBD1 (6 bases). The V end lost 1 base, the J end lost 3 bases, and 10 bases lay between the germline ends. In germline, CDR1 is SNHLY, CDR2 FYNGKV (reference sequence). This CDR3 comprises 14 residues. The part of the CDR3 DNA that was read is TGTGCCAGCAGCTTAGGGGGACAAATCTATGAACAGTAC. Its protein product is CASSLGGQIYEQY. The whole CDR3 protein reads CASSLGGQIYEQYF.

In the case of this clone: Gene names and germline match the mouse. The read is 1 residue too short to cover the CDR3 end, so that end is filled in from the germline J gene. The rearrangement uses TRBV1 and TRBJ1-6; D remains ambiguous. Being an ORF, TRBJ1-6 has a function that is uncertain. The CDR3 has 13 amino acids. Germline CDR1 reads NSQYPW; CDR2 reads LRSPGD (reference sequence). Trimming removed 3 bases from V and 4 bases from J, with 4 bases in between. CDR3 sequence reads: CTCSASYNSPLYF. The sequenced CDR3 bases are TGCACCTGCAGTGCGAGTTATAATTCGCCCCTCTAC.